A single T cell receptor beta chain is shown here with its context. The target antigen is unknown. Losses at the gene ends were 4 bases for V and 3 bases for J; bases not matched to a gene: 7. The CDR3 spans 16 residues. Germline lookup yields CDR1 SGHRS and CDR2 YFSETQ. Repertoires were generated with immunoSEQ multiplex PCR, while TCRdb's copy carries only in-frame clones and drops some. The profile shows approximately 54,000 clones, around 86% of them singletons. The data were obtained in a study of vaccination effects on CD4 cells after COVID-19. Study as a whole: Each person got two doses of an mRNA SARS-CoV-2 vaccine, BNT162b2 or mRNA-1273.

Viral peptide pools were used in the ViraFEST assay to expand antigen-specific CD4+ T cells, and sequencing came afterward. Once cultured for 10 to 11 days, the cells underwent separation to obtain CD4+ T cells. Nucleocapsid antibody tests were negative, and the vaccine recipients had no prior SARS-CoV-2 infection. Every well got 1.5 million to 2.5 million PBMC, which were grown with roughly 9.5 IU/ml IL-2 and roughly 10 ug/ml peptides. Cultures received IL-2 medium that replaced half the medium on days 3 and 7. The receptor was derived from a human donor who received a COVID-19 vaccine. The sample in question was CD4+ T cells from PBMCs cultured with HCoV-229E spike peptides, obtained before COVID-19 vaccination. The rearrangement joins TRBV5-1 to TRBJ2-3; 11 bases line up with TRBD2. CDR3 nucleotide sequence: TGCGCCAGCAGCCGGGGGGCTAGCGGGGGGACAGATACGCAGTATTTT. Translated: CASSRGASGGTDTQYF.